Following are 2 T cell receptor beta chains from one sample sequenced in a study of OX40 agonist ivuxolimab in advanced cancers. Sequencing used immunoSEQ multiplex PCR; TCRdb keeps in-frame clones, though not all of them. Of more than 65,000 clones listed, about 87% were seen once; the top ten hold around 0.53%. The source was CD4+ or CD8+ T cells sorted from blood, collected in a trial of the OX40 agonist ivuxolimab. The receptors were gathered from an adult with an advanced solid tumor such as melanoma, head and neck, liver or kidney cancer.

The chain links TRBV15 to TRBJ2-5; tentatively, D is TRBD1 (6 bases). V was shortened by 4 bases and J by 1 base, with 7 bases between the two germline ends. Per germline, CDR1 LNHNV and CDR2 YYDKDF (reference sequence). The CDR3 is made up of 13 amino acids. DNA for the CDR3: TGTGCCACCAGCACACAGGGCCAAGAGACCCAGTACTTC. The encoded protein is CATSTQGQETQYF.

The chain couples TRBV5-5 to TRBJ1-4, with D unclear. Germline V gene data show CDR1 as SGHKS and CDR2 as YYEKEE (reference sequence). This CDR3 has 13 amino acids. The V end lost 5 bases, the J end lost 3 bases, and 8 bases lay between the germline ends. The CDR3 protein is CASSSPSNEKLFF. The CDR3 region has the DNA TGTGCCAGCAGTTCCCCCTCTAATGAAAAACTGTTTTTT.